This record concerns one T cell receptor beta chain sequence. Its specificity is unknown. These data belong to a study of cytomegalovirus exposure and HLA in healthy donors. Whole-study results and caveats: Reports indicate that TCR beta sequences accurately predicted the HLA-A and HLA-B alleles of most subjects. Further analysis was carried out later, and it showed several of the most significant clusters appearing linked to common viral pathogens. For TCR beta chains, V- and J-gene trimming was later linked to a missense DCLRE1C variant.

Despite likely unrecorded immune exposures, the donors were nominally healthy at the time of sampling. PCR involved 60 Vbeta and 13 Jbeta primers. The protocol was immunoSEQ multiplex PCR, while the TCRdb copy is restricted to in-frame clones and leaves out a portion. There are over 150,000 clones in the sample; about three quarters occur only once, and 2.5% to 4% lies in the top ten. The source of this sequence is a woman aged 45-65 years in good health and CMV-seropositive. The sequenced sample consisted of PBMCs.

The DNA of the CDR3 is TGTGCCAGCAGCCCCTATGTAGATACGCAGTATTTT. It codes for CASSPYVDTQYF. This sequence joins TRBV9 and TRBJ2-3; no definite D call. The V end was cut by 4 bases, the J end by 5 bases, with 8 bases between. The CDR3 is 12 residues long. Germline-derived CDR1 and CDR2 are SGDLS and YYNGEE.